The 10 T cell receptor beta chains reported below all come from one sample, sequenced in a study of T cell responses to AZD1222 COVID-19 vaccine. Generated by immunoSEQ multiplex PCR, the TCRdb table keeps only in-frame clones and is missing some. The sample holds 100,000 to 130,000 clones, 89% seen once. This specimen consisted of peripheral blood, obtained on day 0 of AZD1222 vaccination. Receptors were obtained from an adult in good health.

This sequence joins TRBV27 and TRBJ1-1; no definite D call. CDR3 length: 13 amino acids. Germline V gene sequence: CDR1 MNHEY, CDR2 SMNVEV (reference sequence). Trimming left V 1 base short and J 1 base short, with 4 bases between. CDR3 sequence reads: CASSLWENTEAFF. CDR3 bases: TGTGCCAGCAGTTTATGGGAGAACACTGAAGCTTTCTTT.

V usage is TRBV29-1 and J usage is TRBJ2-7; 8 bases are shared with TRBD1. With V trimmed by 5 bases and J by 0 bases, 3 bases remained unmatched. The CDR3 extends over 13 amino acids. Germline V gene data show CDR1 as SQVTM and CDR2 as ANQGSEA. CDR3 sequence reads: CSVRTGPSYEQYF. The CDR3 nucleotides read TGCAGCGTTAGGACAGGGCCCTCCTACGAGCAGTACTTC.

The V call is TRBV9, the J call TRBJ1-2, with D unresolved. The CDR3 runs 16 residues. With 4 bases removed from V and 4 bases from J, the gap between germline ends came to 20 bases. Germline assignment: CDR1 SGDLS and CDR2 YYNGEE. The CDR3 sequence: CASSPRPAGQRYGYTF. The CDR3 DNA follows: TGTGCCAGCAGCCCCCGGCCCGCCGGGCAGCGCTATGGCTACACCTTC. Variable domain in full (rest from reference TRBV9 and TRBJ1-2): DSGVTQTPKHLITATGQRVTLRCSPRSGDLSVYWYQQSLDQGLQFLIQYYNGEERAKGNILERFSAQQFPDLHSELNLSSLELGDSALYFCASSPRPAGQRYGYTFGSGTRLTVV.

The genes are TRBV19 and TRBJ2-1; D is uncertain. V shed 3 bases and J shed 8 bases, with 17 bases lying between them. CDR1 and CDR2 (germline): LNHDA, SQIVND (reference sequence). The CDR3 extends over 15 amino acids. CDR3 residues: CASSMPAGFLDEQFF. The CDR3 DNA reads TGTGCCAGTAGTATGCCTGCCGGCTTCCTCGATGAGCAGTTCTTC. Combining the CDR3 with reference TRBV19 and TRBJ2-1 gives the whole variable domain DGGITQSPKYLFRKEGQNVTLSCEQNLNHDAMYWYRQDPGQGLRLIYYSQIVNDFQKGDIAEGYSVSREKKESFPLTVTSAQKNPTAFYLCASSMPAGFLDEQFFGPGTRLTVL.

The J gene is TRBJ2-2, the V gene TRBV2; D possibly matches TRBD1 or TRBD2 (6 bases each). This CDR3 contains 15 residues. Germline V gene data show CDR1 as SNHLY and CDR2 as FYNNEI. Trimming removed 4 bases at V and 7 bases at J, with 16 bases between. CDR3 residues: CASSGSLGGGGELFF. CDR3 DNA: TGTGCCAGCAGTGGGAGCCTAGGGGGAGGCGGGGAGCTGTTTTTT. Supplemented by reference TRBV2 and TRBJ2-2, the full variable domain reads EPEVTQTPSHQVTQMGQEVILRCVPISNHLYFYWYRQILGQKVEFLVSFYNNEISEKSEIFDDQFSVERPDGSNFTLKIRSTKLEDSAMYFCASSGSLGGGGELFFGEGSRLTVL.

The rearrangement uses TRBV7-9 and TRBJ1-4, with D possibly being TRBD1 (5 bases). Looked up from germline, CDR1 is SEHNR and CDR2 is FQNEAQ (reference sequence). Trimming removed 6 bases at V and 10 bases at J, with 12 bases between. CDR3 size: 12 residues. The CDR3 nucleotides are TGTGCCAGCAGTGGGGCGGGGGGAAAACTGTTTTTT. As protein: CASSGAGGKLFF.

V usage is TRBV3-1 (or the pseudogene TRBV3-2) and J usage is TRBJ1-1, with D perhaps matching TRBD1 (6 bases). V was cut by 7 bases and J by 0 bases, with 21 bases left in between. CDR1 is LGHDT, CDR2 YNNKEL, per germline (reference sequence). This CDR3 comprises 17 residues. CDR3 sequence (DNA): TGTGCCAGCACCAAGGGGGTCGGAGGGGGAATGAACACTGAAGCTTTCTTT. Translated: CASTKGVGGGMNTEAFF.

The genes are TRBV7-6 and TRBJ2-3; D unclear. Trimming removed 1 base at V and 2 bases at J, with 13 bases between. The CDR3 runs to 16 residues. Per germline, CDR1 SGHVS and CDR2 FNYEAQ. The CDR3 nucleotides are TGTGCCAGCAGCTTAGGCGTGGGCCCAATCACAGATACGCAGTATTTT. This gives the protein CASSLGVGPITDTQYF.

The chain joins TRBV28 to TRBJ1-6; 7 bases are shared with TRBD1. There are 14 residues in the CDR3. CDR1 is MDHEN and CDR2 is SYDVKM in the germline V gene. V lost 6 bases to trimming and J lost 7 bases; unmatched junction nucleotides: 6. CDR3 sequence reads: CASRHGDSNSPLHF. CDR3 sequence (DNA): TGTGCCAGCAGGCACGGGGACAGCAATTCACCCCTCCACTTT.

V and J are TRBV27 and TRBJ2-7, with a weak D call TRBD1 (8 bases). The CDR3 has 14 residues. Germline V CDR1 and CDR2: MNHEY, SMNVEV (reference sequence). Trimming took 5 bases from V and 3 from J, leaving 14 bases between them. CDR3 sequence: CASSRQGTNYEQYF. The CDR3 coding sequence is TGTGCCAGCAGTAGACAGGGGACTAACTACGAGCAGTACTTC.